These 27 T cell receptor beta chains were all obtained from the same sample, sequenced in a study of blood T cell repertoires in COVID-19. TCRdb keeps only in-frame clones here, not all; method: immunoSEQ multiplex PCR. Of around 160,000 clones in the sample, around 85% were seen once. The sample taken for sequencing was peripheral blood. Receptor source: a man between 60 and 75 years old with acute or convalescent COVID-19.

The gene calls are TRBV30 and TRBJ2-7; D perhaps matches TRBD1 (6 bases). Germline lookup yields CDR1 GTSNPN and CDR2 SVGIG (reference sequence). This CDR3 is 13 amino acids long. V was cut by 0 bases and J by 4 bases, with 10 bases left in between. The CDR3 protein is CAWSVQGSYEQYF. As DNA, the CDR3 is TGTGCCTGGAGTGTCCAGGGGTCGTACGAGCAGTACTTC.

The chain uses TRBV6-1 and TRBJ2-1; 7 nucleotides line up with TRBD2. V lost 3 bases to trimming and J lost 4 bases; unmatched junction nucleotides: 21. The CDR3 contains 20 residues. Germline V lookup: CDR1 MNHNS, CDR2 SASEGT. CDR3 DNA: TGTGCCAGCAGTGATTATGTCGAAGGGACTCCGAGGGGAGGGTACAATGAGCAGTTCTTC. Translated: CASSDYVEGTPRGGYNEQFF.

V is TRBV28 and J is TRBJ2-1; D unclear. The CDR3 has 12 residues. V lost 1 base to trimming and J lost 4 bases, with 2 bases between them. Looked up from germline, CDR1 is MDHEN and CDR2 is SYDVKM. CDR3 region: CASSLSYNEQFF. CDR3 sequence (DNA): TGTGCCAGCAGTTTATCTTACAATGAGCAGTTCTTC.

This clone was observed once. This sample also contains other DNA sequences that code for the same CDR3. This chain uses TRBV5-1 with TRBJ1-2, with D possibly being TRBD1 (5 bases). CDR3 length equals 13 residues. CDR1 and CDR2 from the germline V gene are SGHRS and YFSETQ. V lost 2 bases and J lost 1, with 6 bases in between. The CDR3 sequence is CASSFQGNYGYTF. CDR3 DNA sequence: TGCGCCAGCAGCTTTCAGGGTAACTATGGCTACACCTTC.

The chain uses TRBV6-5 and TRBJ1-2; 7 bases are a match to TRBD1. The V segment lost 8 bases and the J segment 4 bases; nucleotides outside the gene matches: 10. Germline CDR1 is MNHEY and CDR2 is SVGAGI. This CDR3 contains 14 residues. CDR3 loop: CASANTGAPYGYTF. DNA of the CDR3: TGTGCCAGCGCCAATACAGGGGCACCCTATGGCTACACCTTC.

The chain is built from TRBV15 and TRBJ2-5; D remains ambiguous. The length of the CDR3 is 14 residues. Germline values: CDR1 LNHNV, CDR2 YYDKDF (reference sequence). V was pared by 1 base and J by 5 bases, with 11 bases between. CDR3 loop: CATSRVGLGETQYF. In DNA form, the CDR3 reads TGTGCCACCAGCAGAGTGGGTCTAGGCGAGACCCAGTACTTC. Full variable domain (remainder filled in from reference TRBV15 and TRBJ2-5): DAMVIQNPRYQVTQFGKPVTLSCSQTLNHNVMYWYQQKSSQAPKLLFHYYDKDFNNEADTPDNFQSRRPNTSFCFLDIRSPGLGDTAMYLCATSRVGLGETQYFGPGTRLLVL.

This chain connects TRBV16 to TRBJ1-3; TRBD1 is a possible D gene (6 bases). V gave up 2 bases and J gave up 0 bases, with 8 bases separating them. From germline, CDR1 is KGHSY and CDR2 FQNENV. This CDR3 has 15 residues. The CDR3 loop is CASSQDRFSGNTIYF. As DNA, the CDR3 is TGTGCCAGCAGCCAAGACAGGTTCTCTGGAAACACCATATATTTT.

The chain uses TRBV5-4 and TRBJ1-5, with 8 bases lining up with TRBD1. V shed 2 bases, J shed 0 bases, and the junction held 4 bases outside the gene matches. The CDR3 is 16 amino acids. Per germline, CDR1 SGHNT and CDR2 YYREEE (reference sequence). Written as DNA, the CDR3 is TGTGCCAGCAGCTTAACCGGACAGGGTAGCAATCAGCCCCAGCATTTT. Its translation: CASSLTGQGSNQPQHF.

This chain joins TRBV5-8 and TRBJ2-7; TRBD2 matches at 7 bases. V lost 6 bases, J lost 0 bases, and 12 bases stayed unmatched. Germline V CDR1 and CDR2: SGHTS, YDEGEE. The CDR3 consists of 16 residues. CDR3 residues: CASTGERSGGSYEQYF. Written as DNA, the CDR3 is TGTGCCAGCACCGGGGAACGGTCGGGGGGCTCCTACGAGCAGTACTTC. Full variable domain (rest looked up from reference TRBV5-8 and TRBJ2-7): EAGVTQSPTHLIKTRGQQATLRCSPISGHTSVYWYQQALGLGLQFLLWYDEGEERNRGNFPPRFSGRQFPNYSSELNVNALELEDSALYLCASTGERSGGSYEQYFGPGTRLTVT.

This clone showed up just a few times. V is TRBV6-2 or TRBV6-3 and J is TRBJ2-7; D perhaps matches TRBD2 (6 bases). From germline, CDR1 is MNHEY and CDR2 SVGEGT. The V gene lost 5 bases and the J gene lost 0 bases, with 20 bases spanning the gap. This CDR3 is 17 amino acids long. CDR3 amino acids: CASSPPGWAEGSYEQYF. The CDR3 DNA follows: TGTGCCAGCAGTCCCCCAGGTTGGGCGGAGGGCTCCTACGAGCAGTACTTC.

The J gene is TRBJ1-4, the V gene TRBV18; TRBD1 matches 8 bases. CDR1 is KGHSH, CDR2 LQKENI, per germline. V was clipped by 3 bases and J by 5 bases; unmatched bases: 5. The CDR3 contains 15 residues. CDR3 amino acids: CASSPSTGVNEKLFF. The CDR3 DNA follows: TGTGCCAGCTCACCGTCGACAGGGGTAAATGAAAAACTGTTTTTT.

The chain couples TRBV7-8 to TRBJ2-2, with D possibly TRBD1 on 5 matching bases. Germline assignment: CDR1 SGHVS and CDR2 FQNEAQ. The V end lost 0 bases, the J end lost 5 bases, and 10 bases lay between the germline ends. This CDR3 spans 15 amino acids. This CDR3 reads CASSLAPGWTGELFF. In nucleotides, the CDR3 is TGTGCCAGCAGCTTAGCGCCAGGGTGGACCGGGGAGCTGTTTTTT.

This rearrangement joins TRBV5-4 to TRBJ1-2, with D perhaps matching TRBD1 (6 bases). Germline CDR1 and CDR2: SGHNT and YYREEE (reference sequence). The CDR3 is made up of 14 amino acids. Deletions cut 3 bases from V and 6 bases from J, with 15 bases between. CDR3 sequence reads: CASSSLQGGHGYTF. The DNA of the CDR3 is TGTGCCAGCAGCTCCCTACAGGGTGGACATGGCTACACCTTC. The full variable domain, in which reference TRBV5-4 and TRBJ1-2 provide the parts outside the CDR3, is ETGVTQSPTHLIKTRGQQVTLRCSSQSGHNTVSWYQQALGQGPQFIFQYYREEENGRGNFPPRFSGLQFPNYSSELNVNALELDDSALYLCASSSLQGGHGYTFGSGTRLTVV.

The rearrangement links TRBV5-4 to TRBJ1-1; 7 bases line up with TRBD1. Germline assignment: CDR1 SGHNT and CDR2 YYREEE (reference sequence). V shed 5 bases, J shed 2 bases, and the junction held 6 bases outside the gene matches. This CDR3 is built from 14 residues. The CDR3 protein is CASSQGGGNTEAFF. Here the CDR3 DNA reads TGTGCCAGCAGTCAGGGGGGAGGCAACACTGAAGCTTTCTTT.

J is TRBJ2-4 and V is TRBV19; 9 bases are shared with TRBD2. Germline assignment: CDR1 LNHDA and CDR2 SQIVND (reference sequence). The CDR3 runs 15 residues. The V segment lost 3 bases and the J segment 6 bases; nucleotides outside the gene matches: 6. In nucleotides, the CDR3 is TGTGCCAGTAGTATCGAAGGCGGGAGGGGAAACATTCAGTACTTC. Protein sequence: CASSIEGGRGNIQYF.

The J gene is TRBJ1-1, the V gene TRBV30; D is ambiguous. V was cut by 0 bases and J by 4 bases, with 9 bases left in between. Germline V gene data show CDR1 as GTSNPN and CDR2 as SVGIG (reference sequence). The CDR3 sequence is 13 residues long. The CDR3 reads CAWSVPQVTEAFF. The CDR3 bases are TGTGCCTGGAGTGTTCCTCAGGTCACTGAAGCTTTCTTT.

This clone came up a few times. The CDR3 reads CASTYQGTGNNSPLHF. CDR3 bases: TGTGCCAGCACCTACCAGGGGACAGGGAATAATTCACCCCTCCACTTT. The gene calls are TRBV2 and TRBJ1-6, with 9 bases matching TRBD1. The CDR3 extends over 16 amino acids. Germline CDR1 SNHLY, CDR2 FYNNEI. V dropped 7 bases and J dropped 5; count of bases not matched to a gene: 9.

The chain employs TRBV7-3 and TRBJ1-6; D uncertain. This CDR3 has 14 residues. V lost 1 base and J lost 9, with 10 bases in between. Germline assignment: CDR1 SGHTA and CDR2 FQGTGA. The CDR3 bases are TGTGCCAGCAGCTTAATAGCGGCGGGTTCACCCCTCCACTTT. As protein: CASSLIAAGSPLHF. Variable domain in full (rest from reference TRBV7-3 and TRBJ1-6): GAGVSQTPSNKVTEKGKYVELRCDPISGHTALYWYRQSLGQGPEFLIYFQGTGAADDSGLPNDRFFAVRPEGSVSTLKIQRTERGDSAVYLCASSLIAAGSPLHFGNGTRLTVT.

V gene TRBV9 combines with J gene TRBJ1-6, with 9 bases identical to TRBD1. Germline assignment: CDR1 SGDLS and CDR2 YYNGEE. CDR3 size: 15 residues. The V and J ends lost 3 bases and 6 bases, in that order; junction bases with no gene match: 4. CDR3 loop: CASSDRTGANSPLHF. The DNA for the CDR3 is TGTGCCAGCAGCGACAGGACAGGGGCTAATTCACCCCTCCACTTT.

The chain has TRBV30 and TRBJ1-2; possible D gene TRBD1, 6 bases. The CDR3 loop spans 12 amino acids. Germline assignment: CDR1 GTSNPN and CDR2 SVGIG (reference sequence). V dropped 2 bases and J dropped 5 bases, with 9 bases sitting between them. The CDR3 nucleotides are TGTGCCTGGAGTCGACAGGATTATGGCTACACCTTC. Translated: CAWSRQDYGYTF.

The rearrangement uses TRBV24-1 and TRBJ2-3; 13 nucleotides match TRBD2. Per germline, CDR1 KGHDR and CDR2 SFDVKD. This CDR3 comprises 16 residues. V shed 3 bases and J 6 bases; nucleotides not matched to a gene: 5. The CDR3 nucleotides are TGTGCCACCAGTGATCCTACTAGCGGGAGGGGCGATACGCAGTATTTT. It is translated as CATSDPTSGRGDTQYF.

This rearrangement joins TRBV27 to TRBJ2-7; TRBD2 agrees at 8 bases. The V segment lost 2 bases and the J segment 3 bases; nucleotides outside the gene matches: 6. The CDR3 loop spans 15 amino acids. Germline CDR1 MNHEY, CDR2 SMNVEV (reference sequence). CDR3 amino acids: CASSLTREVYYEQYF. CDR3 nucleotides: TGTGCCAGCAGTTTAACGCGGGAGGTATACTACGAGCAGTACTTC.

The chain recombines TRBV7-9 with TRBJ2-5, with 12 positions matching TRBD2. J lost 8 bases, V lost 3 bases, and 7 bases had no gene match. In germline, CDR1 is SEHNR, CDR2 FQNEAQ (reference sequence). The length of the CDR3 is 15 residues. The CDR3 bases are TGTGCCAGCAGCTTCGGACTAGCGGGGTCCAGAACCCAGTACTTC. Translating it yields CASSFGLAGSRTQYF.

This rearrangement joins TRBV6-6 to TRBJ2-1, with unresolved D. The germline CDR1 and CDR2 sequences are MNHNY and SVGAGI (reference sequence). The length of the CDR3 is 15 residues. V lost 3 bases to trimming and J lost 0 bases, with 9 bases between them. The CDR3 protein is CASSYATYSYNEQFF. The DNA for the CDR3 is TGTGCCAGCAGTTATGCCACCTACTCCTACAATGAGCAGTTCTTC.

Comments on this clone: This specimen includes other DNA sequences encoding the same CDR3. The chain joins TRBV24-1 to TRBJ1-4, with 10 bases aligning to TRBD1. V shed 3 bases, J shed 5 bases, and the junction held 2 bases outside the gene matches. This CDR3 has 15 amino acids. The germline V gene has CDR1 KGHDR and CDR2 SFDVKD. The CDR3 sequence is CATSDPGQGNEKLFF. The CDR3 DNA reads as TGTGCCACCAGTGATCCGGGACAGGGGAATGAAAAACTGTTTTTT.

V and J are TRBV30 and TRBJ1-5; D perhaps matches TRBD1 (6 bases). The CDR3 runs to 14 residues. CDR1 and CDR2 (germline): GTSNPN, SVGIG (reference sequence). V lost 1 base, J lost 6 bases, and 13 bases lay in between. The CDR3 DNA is TGTGCCTGGAGTGAGTGGGGGCCAGGTCAGCCCCAGCATTTT. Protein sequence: CAWSEWGPGQPQHF.

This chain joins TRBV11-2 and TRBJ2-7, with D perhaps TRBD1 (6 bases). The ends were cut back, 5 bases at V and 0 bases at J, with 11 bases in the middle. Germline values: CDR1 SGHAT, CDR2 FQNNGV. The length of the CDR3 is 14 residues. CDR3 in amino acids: CASSQGHSSYEQYF. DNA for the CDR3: TGTGCCAGCAGCCAGGGGCACAGCTCCTACGAGCAGTACTTC.